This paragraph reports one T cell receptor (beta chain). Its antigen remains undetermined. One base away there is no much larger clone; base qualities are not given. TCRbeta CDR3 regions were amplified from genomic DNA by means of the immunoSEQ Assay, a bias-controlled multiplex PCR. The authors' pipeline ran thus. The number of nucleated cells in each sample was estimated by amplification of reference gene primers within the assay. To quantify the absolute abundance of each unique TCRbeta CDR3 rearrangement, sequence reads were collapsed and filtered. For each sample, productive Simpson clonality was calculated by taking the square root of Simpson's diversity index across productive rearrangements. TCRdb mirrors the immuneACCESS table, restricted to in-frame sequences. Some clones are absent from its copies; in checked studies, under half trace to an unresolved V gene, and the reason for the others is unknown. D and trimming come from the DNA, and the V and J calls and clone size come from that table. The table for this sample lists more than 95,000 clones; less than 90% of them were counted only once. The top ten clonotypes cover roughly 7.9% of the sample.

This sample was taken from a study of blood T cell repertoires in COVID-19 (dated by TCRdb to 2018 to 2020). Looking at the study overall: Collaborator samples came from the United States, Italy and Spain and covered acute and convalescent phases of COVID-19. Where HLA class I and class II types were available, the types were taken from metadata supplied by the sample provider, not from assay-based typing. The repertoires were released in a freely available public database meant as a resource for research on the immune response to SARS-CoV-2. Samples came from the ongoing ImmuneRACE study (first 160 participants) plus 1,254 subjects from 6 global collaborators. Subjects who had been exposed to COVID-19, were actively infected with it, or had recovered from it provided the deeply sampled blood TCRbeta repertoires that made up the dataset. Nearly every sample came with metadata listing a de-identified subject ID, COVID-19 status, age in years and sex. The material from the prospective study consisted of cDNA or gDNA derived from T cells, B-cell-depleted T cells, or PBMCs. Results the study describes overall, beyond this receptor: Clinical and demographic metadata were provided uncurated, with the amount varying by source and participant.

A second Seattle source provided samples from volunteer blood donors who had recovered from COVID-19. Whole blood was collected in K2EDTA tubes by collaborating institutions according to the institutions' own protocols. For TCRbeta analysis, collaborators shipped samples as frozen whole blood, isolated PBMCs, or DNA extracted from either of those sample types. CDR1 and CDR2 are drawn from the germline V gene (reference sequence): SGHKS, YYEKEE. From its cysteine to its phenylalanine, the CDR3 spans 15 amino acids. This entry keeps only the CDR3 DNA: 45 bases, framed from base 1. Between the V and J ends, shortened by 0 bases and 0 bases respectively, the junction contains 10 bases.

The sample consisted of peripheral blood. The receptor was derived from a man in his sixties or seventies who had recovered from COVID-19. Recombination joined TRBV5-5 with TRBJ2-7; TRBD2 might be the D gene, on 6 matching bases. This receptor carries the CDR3 CASSLATSISYEQYF. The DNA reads TGTGCCAGCAGCTTGGCCACTAGCATCTCCTACGAGCAGTACTTC.